Included here is one TCR beta chain sequence, with context. The authors' processing: The assay estimated nucleated cells by amplifying reference gene primers. TCRdb's copy holds only in-frame clones and misses some; the assay was immunoSEQ multiplex PCR. For V, J and clone size, that table is used; D and trimming come from the DNA. The sample lists 50,000 to 75,000 clones, roughly 87% seen once, with 4.5% to 5.5% in the top ten. Trimming cost V 4 bases and J 5 bases; bases outside gene matches: 6. The germline V gene encodes CDR1 SGDLS and CDR2 YYNGEE. This CDR3 comprises 16 residues. The data stem from a study of blood T cell repertoires in COVID-19. On the study more broadly: Whether acute or convalescent, the COVID-19 samples came from the United States, Italy and Spain. From T cells, B-cell-depleted T cells, or PBMCs came the material, which was cDNA or gDNA.

The receptor was derived from an elderly man in a cohort sampled during active COVID-19. The V gene is TRBV9, the J gene TRBJ2-4; 13 positions match TRBD2. Material for sequencing was peripheral blood. CDR3 residues: CASSRTSGRGQNIQYF. The CDR3 nucleotides read TGTGCCAGCAGCCGAACTAGCGGGAGGGGCCAAAACATTCAGTACTTC. The full variable domain, its missing parts supplied by reference TRBV9 and TRBJ2-4, is DSGVTQTPKHLITATGQRVTLRCSPRSGDLSVYWYQQSLDQGLQFLIQYYNGEERAKGNILERFSAQQFPDLHSELNLSSLELGDSALYFCASSRTSGRGQNIQYFGAGTRLSVL.